This TCR beta chain comes out of a study of OX40 agonist ivuxolimab in advanced cancers. Study-wide context: Treatment of patients was with ivuxolimab, an agonistic anti-OX40 (CD134) antibody. Study results and limitations: Dosing at 0.1 to 3.0 mg/kg was accompanied by clonal expansion of CD4+ and CD8+ blood T cells by week 6.

Some clones are missing from TCRdb's copy, which holds only in-frame ones; the method was immunoSEQ multiplex PCR. Of under 65,000 clones detected, about nine tenths appear once; the ten largest clones hold 0.76%. A remark on this clone: Its antigen is unidentified.

Germline loops: CDR1 SEHNR, CDR2 FQNEAQ (reference sequence). V lost 7 bases and J lost 6, with 10 bases in between. The CDR3 sequence is 12 residues long. This receptor was obtained from an adult with an advanced solid tumor such as melanoma, head and neck, liver or kidney cancer. The chain uses TRBV7-9 and TRBJ2-1, with D unclear. The sequenced sample was CD4+ or CD8+ T cells sorted from blood, obtained in a trial of the OX40 agonist ivuxolimab. CDR3 in amino acids: CASTPSVNEQFF. The CDR3 nucleotides read TGTGCCAGCACCCCCTCGGTCAATGAGCAGTTCTTC.